Below are 25 T cell receptor beta chains sequenced from a single sample in a study of T cell changes during pregnancy in multiple sclerosis. Assay: immunoSEQ multiplex PCR; the TCRdb copy retains only in-frame clones and omits some. Seen here are 70,000 to 95,000 clones, 90% to 95% observed once, and the top ten hold under 2%. Specimen: peripheral blood, collected after pregnancy. These receptors originate from a female donor in good health, enrolled as a control in a pregnancy study.

The CDR3 sequence: CASSQGAGGLQGQFF. For the CDR3, the DNA is TGCGCCAGCAGCCAAGGTGCGGGTGGGCTACAGGGGCAGTTCTTC. This chain uses TRBV4-1 with TRBJ2-1; a possible D gene is TRBD1 (6 bases). V was shortened by 1 base and J by 12 bases, with 19 bases between the two germline ends. CDR3 size: 15 residues. CDR1 and CDR2 (germline): MGHRA, YSYEKL.

The chain carries TRBV1 and TRBJ1-5; TRBD1 is the table's D call, not checked against the DNA. TRBV1 is a pseudogene segment. This CDR3 is built from 19 residues. The CDR3 DNA follows: TGCACCAGCAGCCAAGGGAAGACAGGGGATGGTTACAGCAATCAGCCCCAGCATTTT. Translated: CTSSQGKTGDGYSNQPQHF.

Here the CDR3 DNA reads TGTGCCAGCTCACCGCGACAGGGGGCGGCCCACGAGCAGTACTTC. It specifies CASSPRQGAAHEQYF. The V gene is TRBV18, the J gene TRBJ2-7; 10 bases are shared with TRBD1. The CDR3 extends over 15 amino acids. Germline V gene sequence: CDR1 KGHSH, CDR2 LQKENI. V shed 3 bases, J shed 5 bases, and the junction held 7 bases outside the gene matches. Full variable domain (missing parts from reference TRBV18 and TRBJ2-7): NAGVMQNPRHLVRRRGQEARLRCSPMKGHSHVYWYRQLPEEGLKFMVYLQKENIIDESGMPKERFSAEFPKEGPSILRIQQVVRGDSAAYFCASSPRQGAAHEQYFGPGTRLTVT.

The chain carries TRBV20-1 and TRBJ1-1; D is ambiguous. Trimming took 3 bases from V and 7 from J, leaving 9 bases between them. Germline V lookup: CDR1 DFQATT, CDR2 SNEGSKA (reference sequence). The CDR3 contains 11 residues. CDR3 residues: CSASGEVEAFF. CDR3 sequence (DNA): TGCAGTGCTAGCGGCGAGGTTGAAGCTTTCTTT.

The chain joins TRBV7-9 to TRBJ2-3; 9 positions agree with TRBD2. V lost 6 bases to trimming and J lost 5 bases; unmatched junction nucleotides: 15. Per germline, CDR1 SEHNR and CDR2 FQNEAQ (reference sequence). The CDR3 loop spans 17 amino acids. The CDR3 is CASRKTYAGGPVDTQYF. The DNA of the CDR3 is TGTGCCAGCAGGAAAACGTACGCGGGAGGGCCAGTAGATACGCAGTATTTT.

This chain joins TRBV7-2 and TRBJ2-5; tentatively, D is TRBD2 (6 bases). This CDR3 is 15 amino acids long. Per germline, CDR1 SGHTA and CDR2 FQGNSA. V was pared by 6 bases and J by 5 bases, with 19 bases between. CDR3 nucleotides: TGTGCCAGCAGTCGTAACCGGGGGACCGGGGAGACCCAGTACTTC. Protein sequence: CASSRNRGTGETQYF.

This clone was seen only once. The chain links TRBV6-7 to TRBJ2-1; no firm D call. TRBV6-7 is noted as an ORF with a role that remains uncertain. V lost 10 bases and J lost 0, with 19 bases in between. The CDR3 spans 16 residues. The CDR3 spells CAITRPETCSYNEQFF. Written as DNA, the CDR3 is TGTGCCATCACTCGTCCCGAGACTTGCTCCTACAATGAGCAGTTCTTC.

The chain combines TRBV30 with TRBJ1-4; 8 bases fit TRBD1. Germline CDR1 is GTSNPN and CDR2 is SVGIG (reference sequence). The CDR3 spans 15 residues. V lost 2 bases, J lost 6 bases, and 8 bases stayed unmatched. CDR3 nucleotides: TGTGCCTGGAGTCGCCTGGACAGGGTCGATGAAAAACTGTTTTTT. This encodes CAWSRLDRVDEKLFF.

This chain connects TRBV28 to TRBJ2-5; 8 nucleotides line up with TRBD2. CDR3 size: 15 residues. Germline lookup yields CDR1 MDHEN and CDR2 SYDVKM. With V trimmed by 6 bases and J by 4 bases, 10 bases remained unmatched. The CDR3 spells CASSSGTRGTETQYF. DNA of the CDR3: TGTGCCAGCAGCTCCGGGACTAGAGGAACAGAGACCCAGTACTTC.

The CDR3 here is CASRAGTYQPQHF. CDR3 in DNA: TGTGCCAGCAGGGCAGGCACCTATCAGCCCCAGCATTTT. V is TRBV27 and J is TRBJ1-5; D gene ambiguous. Germline CDR1 is MNHEY and CDR2 is SMNVEV (reference sequence). Trimming left V 6 bases short and J 5 bases short, with 11 bases between. This CDR3 contains 13 residues.

This clone was picked up one time. V is TRBV9 and J is TRBJ1-2, with 7 positions matching TRBD1. Trimming cost V 2 bases and J 1 base; bases outside gene matches: 8. Germline values: CDR1 SGDLS, CDR2 YYNGEE. The CDR3 has 16 residues. CDR3 protein: CASSVDGDSLNYGYTF. The CDR3 bases are TGTGCCAGCAGCGTTGATGGGGACAGTCTTAACTATGGCTACACCTTC.

This chain connects TRBV2 to TRBJ2-5, with TRBD2 matching over 8 bases. Trimming took 5 bases from V and 5 from J; bases not matched to a gene: 4. The CDR3 runs to 13 residues. Per the germline V gene, CDR1 is SNHLY and CDR2 is FYNNEI. The CDR3 reads CASSISGTETQYF. In nucleotides, the CDR3 is TGTGCCAGCAGTATTAGCGGGACCGAGACCCAGTACTTC.

V is TRBV4-1 and J is TRBJ1-2; 10 nucleotides align to TRBD1. Germline loops: CDR1 MGHRA, CDR2 YSYEKL. The J segment lost 1 base and the V segment lost 7 bases, leaving 6 bases of the junction unmatched. The CDR3 sequence is 15 residues long. CDR3 protein: CASIPGQGGNYGYTF. The CDR3 nucleotides read TGCGCCAGCATCCCAGGACAGGGGGGTAACTATGGCTACACCTTC.

The gene calls are TRBV7-2 and TRBJ2-7, with a tentative D call TRBD2 (5 bases). The CDR3 extends over 16 amino acids. The germline gives CDR1 SGHTA, CDR2 FQGNSA. V dropped 3 bases and J dropped 0 bases, with 15 bases sitting between them. The CDR3 DNA sequence: TGTGCCAGCAGCTTTTTAAGTCGGGAATTCTCCTACGAGCAGTACTTC. Translated, it gives CASSFLSREFSYEQYF.

The chain links TRBV9 to TRBJ2-5; 7 bases line up with TRBD2. V gave up 3 bases and J gave up 0 bases; unmatched junction bases: 11. The CDR3 spans 17 residues. The germline gives CDR1 SGDLS, CDR2 YYNGEE. CDR3 DNA: TGTGCCAGCAGCGCCTTCAGAGGTAGCGGGTACCAAGAGACCCAGTACTTC. Translating it yields CASSAFRGSGYQETQYF.

The chain recombines TRBV27 with TRBJ2-7, with D perhaps TRBD2 (6 bases). The germline CDR1 and CDR2 sequences are MNHEY and SMNVEV (reference sequence). The CDR3 consists of 15 residues. The V end was cut by 3 bases, the J end by 2 bases, with 14 bases between. This CDR3 is CASSFGGAPTYEQYF. The CDR3 coding sequence is TGTGCCAGCAGTTTTGGCGGGGCCCCGACCTACGAGCAGTACTTC.

The rearrangement joins TRBV6-1 to TRBJ1-1; D is uncertain. CDR1 and CDR2 from the germline V gene are MNHNS and SASEGT. The CDR3 loop spans 13 amino acids. V lost 4 bases to trimming and J lost 0 bases, with 6 bases between them. In DNA form, the CDR3 reads TGTGCCAGCAGTGCCAAATTGAACACTGAAGCTTTCTTT. Residues: CASSAKLNTEAFF.

The gene calls are TRBV5-1 and TRBJ1-2; 9 positions agree with TRBD1. V lost 2 bases and J lost 6; bases outside the gene matches: 2. The V gene's germline CDR1 is SGHRS and CDR2 YFSETQ. This CDR3 comprises 13 residues. This CDR3 reads CASSLTGGDGYTF. The CDR3 DNA reads TGCGCCAGCAGCTTAACAGGGGGCGATGGCTACACCTTC.

This sequence joins TRBV28 and TRBJ2-3; D is unresolved. The CDR3 length is 13 residues. The V end lost 6 bases, the J end lost 3 bases, and 10 bases lay between the germline ends. Germline CDR1 reads MDHEN; CDR2 reads SYDVKM. DNA for the CDR3: TGTGCCAGCAGGGGCCCCGGAACAGATACGCAGTATTTT. Encoded protein: CASRGPGTDTQYF.

The chain combines TRBV5-1 with TRBJ2-5, with 7 bases that match TRBD1. This CDR3 comprises 12 residues. Germline V gene lookup returns CDR1 SGHRS and CDR2 YFSETQ. The trim removed 6 bases at V and 5 bases at J, leaving 4 bases unmatched. The CDR3 nucleotides are TGCGCCAGCACACAGGGGTCCGAGACCCAGTACTTC. It yields the protein CASTQGSETQYF.

This chain's CDR3 is CASTIRGTGAQPQHF. CDR3 coding DNA: TGTGCCAGCACCATCCGGGGGACAGGGGCTCAGCCCCAGCATTTT. V is TRBV5-6 and J is TRBJ1-5; 10 positions agree with TRBD1. The CDR3 contains 15 residues. Germline-derived CDR1 and CDR2 are SGHDT and YYEEEE. V lost 6 bases to trimming and J lost 6 bases; unmatched junction nucleotides: 9. The full variable domain, rest sourced from reference TRBV5-6 and TRBJ1-5, is DAGVTQSPTHLIKTRGQQVTLRCSPKSGHDTVSWYQQALGQGPQFIFQYYEEEERQRGNFPDRFSGHQFPNYSSELNVNALLLGDSALYLCASTIRGTGAQPQHFGDGTRLSIL.

The rearrangement uses TRBV28 and TRBJ1-1; TRBD1 agrees at 8 bases. V shed 6 bases and J 7 bases; nucleotides not matched to a gene: 7. CDR1 MDHEN and CDR2 SYDVKM come from the germline V gene. The CDR3 runs to 13 residues. CDR3 coding DNA: TGTGCCAGCAGAGACAGGGGTTCCGTTGAAGCTTTCTTT. Translation gives CASRDRGSVEAFF.

The V and J genes are TRBV2 and TRBJ2-2; tentatively, D is TRBD1 (6 bases). CDR1 SNHLY and CDR2 FYNNEI come from the germline V gene. V lost 6 bases to trimming and J lost 4 bases, with 12 bases between them. The CDR3 is 14 amino acids. The CDR3 loop reads CASSWDTITGELFF. Written as DNA, the CDR3 is TGTGCCAGCAGCTGGGACACCATCACCGGGGAGCTGTTTTTT.

This clone appeared once. The chain links TRBV2 to TRBJ2-3; 8 positions match TRBD1. CDR1 SNHLY and CDR2 FYNNEI come from the germline V gene. This CDR3 contains 12 residues. V lost 6 bases, J lost 4 bases, and 0 bases stayed unmatched. The CDR3 sequence is CASRGQADTQYF. In DNA form, the CDR3 reads TGTGCCAGCAGGGGACAGGCAGATACGCAGTATTTT.

V gene TRBV7-2 combines with J gene TRBJ1-4; D uncertain. CDR3 length equals 16 residues. CDR1 SGHTA and CDR2 FQGNSA come from the germline V gene. V lost 1 base and J lost 0, with 9 bases in between. The CDR3 region has the DNA TGTGCCAGCAGCTTAGGAGGGCCTGCAACTAATGAAAAACTGTTTTTT. Its protein product is CASSLGGPATNEKLFF.